This entry lists 32 T cell receptor beta chains sequenced from one sample in a study of blood T cell repertoires in COVID-19. Assay: immunoSEQ multiplex PCR; the TCRdb copy retains only in-frame clones and omits some. The sample consists of tens of thousands of clones, about 73% of them appearing once. The sample was peripheral blood. All receptors come from a woman aged 45-60 years with active or convalescent COVID-19.

The gene calls are TRBV30 and TRBJ2-5; a weak D match, TRBD2 (6 bases). In germline, CDR1 is GTSNPN, CDR2 SVGIG (reference sequence). Trimming cost V 3 bases and J 11 bases, with 16 bases left between them. The CDR3 is made up of 12 amino acids. The CDR3 DNA reads as TGTGCCTGGAGGACGGCGGGGCTTGCTCAGTACTTC. Translating it yields CAWRTAGLAQYF.

The chain has TRBV6-5 and TRBJ2-4, with D possibly TRBD2 on 5 matching bases. The ends were cut back, 6 bases at V and 15 bases at J, with 21 bases in the middle. This CDR3 contains 13 residues. Germline assignment: CDR1 MNHEY and CDR2 SVGAGI. The CDR3 DNA reads TGTGCCAGCAGACTTGGAAAGGACGGGGTTGGGTACTTC. This encodes CASRLGKDGVGYF.

V usage is TRBV10-2 and J usage is TRBJ2-2, with D unclear. Germline CDR1 reads WSHSY; CDR2 reads SAAADI. The CDR3 totals 16 residues. V was shortened by 2 bases and J by 6 bases, with 16 bases between the two germline ends. CDR3 sequence: CASSETRGVLAGELFF. For the CDR3, the DNA is TGCGCCAGCAGTGAGACACGCGGAGTATTAGCCGGGGAGCTGTTTTTT.

The rearrangement uses TRBV2 and TRBJ1-4; no clear D. V dropped 2 bases and J dropped 4 bases, with 11 bases sitting between them. Germline lookup yields CDR1 SNHLY and CDR2 FYNNEI. The CDR3 consists of 15 residues. Here the CDR3 DNA reads TGTGCCAGCAGTGAAAGGTCAGCGCTTAATGAAAAACTGTTTTTT. Its translation is CASSERSALNEKLFF.

By sample fraction, this clone is medium-sized. This same CDR3 is encoded by further DNA sequences in the sample. The chain employs TRBV6-1 and TRBJ1-2, with D possibly being TRBD1 (5 bases). Between the trimmed V and J ends, which lost 0 bases and 4 bases, there was a span of 12 bases. The CDR3 runs to 15 residues. Germline V gives CDR1 MNHNS, CDR2 SASEGT. DNA for the CDR3: TGTGCCAGCAGTGAAGCATTGCAGGGCACCTATGGCTACACCTTC. This sequence encodes CASSEALQGTYGYTF.

J is TRBJ2-5 and V is TRBV10-2, with TRBD2 matching 10 bases. Looked up from germline, CDR1 is WSHSY and CDR2 is SAAADI. Germline trimming cut 6 bases from V and 1 base from J; bases unmatched to any gene: 5. The CDR3 spans 15 residues. CDR3 nucleotide sequence: TGCGCCAGCAGGTCACTAGCGGGAAGCCAAGAGACCCAGTACTTC. Translation: CASRSLAGSQETQYF.

The chain couples TRBV24-1 to TRBJ2-5; the D is unclear. CDR1 and CDR2 from the germline V gene are KGHDR and SFDVKD. Trimming took off 0 bases at V and 2 bases at J, with 9 bases between the two ends. The CDR3 length is 15 residues. The CDR3 is CATSDLQVGQETQYF. CDR3 sequence (DNA): TGTGCCACCAGTGATTTGCAGGTAGGACAAGAGACCCAGTACTTC.

The chain has TRBV5-8 and TRBJ2-2; unclear D gene. Germline V gene sequence: CDR1 SGHTS, CDR2 YDEGEE. This CDR3 has 14 residues. V was shortened by 1 base and J by 4 bases, with 8 bases between the two germline ends. The CDR3 DNA reads TGTGCCAGCAGCTTGCTTAGATCCACCGGGGAGCTGTTTTTT. Translating gives CASSLLRSTGELFF.

V usage is TRBV11-3 and J usage is TRBJ1-1; 11 bases match TRBD1. Germline-derived CDR1 and CDR2 are SGHNT and YENEEA. The CDR3 has 15 residues. Trimming at V came to 5 bases and at J to 1 base, leaving 3 bases not matched to a gene. CDR3 region: CASSAGQGANTEAFF. For the CDR3, the DNA is TGTGCCAGCAGCGCTGGACAGGGGGCGAACACTGAAGCTTTCTTT. The full variable domain, rest sourced from reference TRBV11-3 and TRBJ1-1, is EAGVVQSPRYKIIEKKQPVAFWCNPISGHNTLYWYLQNLGQGPELLIRYENEEAVDDSQLPKDRFSAERLKGVDSTLKIQPAELGDSAVYLCASSAGQGANTEAFFGQGTRLTVV.

J is TRBJ1-2 and V is TRBV14; perhaps TRBD1 as D (5 bases). Looked up from germline, CDR1 is SGHDN and CDR2 is FVKESK. The length of the CDR3 is 12 residues. V gave up 1 base and J gave up 6 bases, with 6 bases separating them. The CDR3 nucleotides read TGTGCCAGCAGCCAAGTCAGGGATGGCTACACCTTC. Residues: CASSQVRDGYTF.

The rearrangement uses TRBV10-3 and TRBJ1-1; 8 positions agree with TRBD1. The CDR3 has 15 amino acids. Germline assignment: CDR1 ENHRY and CDR2 SYGVKD. Germline trimming cut 10 bases from V and 7 bases from J; bases unmatched to any gene: 17. The CDR3 DNA reads as TGTGCCACCCGCCCTGTCAGGGGGCGAATGGATGAAGCTTTCTTT. This sequence encodes CATRPVRGRMDEAFF.

The rearrangement joins TRBV18 to TRBJ2-2, with D possibly being TRBD1 (5 bases). The CDR3 totals 14 residues. CDR1 KGHSH and CDR2 LQKENI come from the germline V gene. Trimming shortened V by 7 bases and J by 0 bases, and 9 bases separated the two germline ends. The CDR3 spells CASFRAANTGELFF. CDR3 DNA sequence: TGTGCCAGCTTCAGGGCTGCGAACACCGGGGAGCTGTTTTTT.

The chain joins TRBV4-2 to TRBJ2-2; 9 nucleotides match TRBD1. CDR1 is LGHNA, CDR2 YNFKEQ, per germline. The CDR3 is 15 amino acids. V trimming: 5 bases; J trimming: 10 bases; junction bases outside the gene matches: 11. The CDR3 region is CASSTGDREKVELFF. The CDR3 nucleotides are TGTGCCAGCAGCACCGGGGACAGGGAGAAGGTGGAGCTGTTTTTT.

Of note for this clone: The germline gene is not matched at one end of the junction; a read error may be the cause. The rearrangement links TRBV5-5 to TRBJ2-2; D may be TRBD2 (6 bases). CDR3 length: 11 amino acids. Germline V gene lookup returns CDR1 SGHKS and CDR2 YYEKEE (reference sequence). The CDR3: CASSLGRDWRF. CDR3 coding DNA: TGTGCCAGCAGCTTGGGCCGGGACTGGAGATTT.

The chain carries TRBV30 and TRBJ1-6; TRBD1 is a possible D gene (6 bases). With 2 bases removed from V and 9 bases from J, the gap between germline ends came to 14 bases. Germline V lookup: CDR1 GTSNPN, CDR2 SVGIG (reference sequence). The CDR3 is 14 amino acids. In nucleotides, the CDR3 is TGTGCCTGGAGTCTTGAAAGGGGGACTTCACCCCTCCACTTT. As protein: CAWSLERGTSPLHF.

The chain has TRBV10-2 and TRBJ2-7; 10 nucleotides align to TRBD2. After removal of 3 bases from V and 5 bases from J, the junction contained 7 bases not matched to a gene. The CDR3 runs to 15 residues. Per the germline V gene, CDR1 is WSHSY and CDR2 is SAAADI. CDR3 region: CASSDPGLAVDEQYF. The CDR3 DNA sequence: TGCGCCAGCAGTGACCCTGGACTAGCGGTAGACGAGCAGTACTTC.

This clone was seen just once. The rearrangement joins TRBV19 to TRBJ1-1, with TRBD1 matching 7 bases. This CDR3 comprises 15 residues. Germline trimming cut 6 bases from V and 0 bases from J; bases unmatched to any gene: 7. CDR1 is LNHDA, CDR2 SQIVND, per germline (reference sequence). The CDR3 DNA follows: TGTGCCAGTAGAACAACCGGGACAGTGAACACTGAAGCTTTCTTT. Residues: CASRTTGTVNTEAFF.

The V and J genes are TRBV25-1 and TRBJ2-1; 7 nucleotides match TRBD1. There are 18 residues in the CDR3. In germline, CDR1 is MGHDK, CDR2 SYGVNS. J was trimmed by 5 bases and V by 4 bases; bases with no gene match: 17. The DNA of the CDR3 is TGTGCCAGCAGTGCCGAGAGACAGGGTTGGATTGTGGACAATGAGCAGTTCTTC. Amino acid sequence: CASSAERQGWIVDNEQFF.

The chain carries TRBV5-6 and TRBJ2-2; perhaps TRBD2 as D (6 bases). The V end was cut by 2 bases, the J end by 7 bases, with 6 bases between. This CDR3 is 12 amino acids long. Germline CDR1 and CDR2: SGHDT and YYEEEE. The DNA for the CDR3 is TGTGCCAGCAGCTTCGGGAGCGGGGAGCTGTTTTTT. Encoded protein: CASSFGSGELFF.

The CDR3 is CASSLGVRGQPQHF. The DNA of the CDR3 is TGTGCCAGCAGCTTGGGGGTACGGGGACAGCCCCAGCATTTT. This chain uses TRBV5-6 with TRBJ1-5, with D unclear. The germline V gene encodes CDR1 SGHDT and CDR2 YYEEEE. The CDR3 extends over 14 amino acids. Trimming cost V 0 bases and J 7 bases, with 11 bases left between them.

The V call is TRBV6-5, the J call TRBJ1-5, with a possible D match to TRBD1 (5 bases). This CDR3 is 13 amino acids long. The germline gives CDR1 MNHEY, CDR2 SVGAGI. The V gene lost 3 bases and the J gene lost 7 bases, with 10 bases spanning the gap. The CDR3 loop is CASSYDSGQPQHF. The CDR3 DNA sequence: TGTGCCAGCAGTTATGACAGTGGCCAGCCCCAGCATTTT.

The CDR3 region has the DNA TGTGCCAGCAGATCCTCGCGCAGCGGGAGAACAAATGAGCAGTTCTTC. The encoded protein is CASRSSRSGRTNEQFF. The V and J genes are TRBV7-2 and TRBJ2-1, with 8 nucleotides matching TRBD2. The junction had 14 bases not matched to a gene; V was cut back by 6 bases and J by 7 bases. The CDR3 loop spans 16 amino acids. The germline V gene has CDR1 SGHTA and CDR2 FQGNSA.

This chain uses TRBV18 with TRBJ2-3; 10 bases map to TRBD2. The V segment lost 2 bases and the J segment 7 bases; nucleotides outside the gene matches: 9. The CDR3 extends over 16 amino acids. Germline CDR1 KGHSH, CDR2 LQKENI. The CDR3 DNA reads TGTGCCAGCTCACCAGGGGTAGCGGGAGGCCCTTATACGCAGTATTTT. It yields the protein CASSPGVAGGPYTQYF.

The chain uses TRBV28 and TRBJ1-5, with 9 positions matching TRBD1. The CDR3 is 20 residues long. Germline-derived CDR1 and CDR2 are MDHEN and SYDVKM. Trimming removed 5 bases from V and 0 bases from J; junction bases left unmatched: 17. CDR3 residues: CASSPRFATGGIISNQPQHF. The CDR3 bases are TGTGCCAGCAGTCCCCGATTCGCGACAGGGGGGATAATTAGCAATCAGCCCCAGCATTTT.

Only one count was recorded for this clone. The chain carries TRBV27 and TRBJ2-3, with D maybe TRBD2 (5 bases). The CDR3 has 13 residues. The ends were cut back, 5 bases at V and 4 bases at J, with 10 bases in the middle. Per the germline V gene, CDR1 is MNHEY and CDR2 is SMNVEV (reference sequence). CDR3 bases: TGTGCCAGCAGTCGGCCGGGGTCAGATACGCAGTATTTT. This encodes CASSRPGSDTQYF.

V and J are TRBV7-9 and TRBJ1-1, with D possibly being TRBD1 (5 bases). CDR1 and CDR2 (germline): SEHNR, FQNEAQ (reference sequence). Trimming stripped 7 bases from V and 0 bases from J, with 15 bases between. The CDR3 has 15 amino acids. The CDR3 DNA is TGTGCCAGCACCCCCGGGGGGTCTATGAACACTGAAGCTTTCTTT. Translating gives CASTPGGSMNTEAFF.

This clone turned up a few times. V usage is TRBV9 and J usage is TRBJ2-5, with 9 nucleotides matching TRBD1. The CDR3 runs 13 residues. The germline V gene has CDR1 SGDLS and CDR2 YYNGEE. V lost 2 bases, J lost 6 bases, and 2 bases stayed unmatched. CDR3 bases: TGTGCCAGCAGCGTCGGACAGGGGAAGACCCAGTACTTC. Protein: CASSVGQGKTQYF.

The chain combines TRBV4-2 with TRBJ2-2, with D unresolved. The germline V and J ends were trimmed by 0 bases and 2 bases, with 10 bases remaining between them. The CDR3 contains 16 residues. Looked up from germline, CDR1 is LGHNA and CDR2 is YNFKEQ. The CDR3 here is CASSQEMAGNTGELFF. The CDR3 nucleotides read TGTGCCAGCAGCCAAGAGATGGCAGGCAACACCGGGGAGCTGTTTTTT.

The chain has TRBV7-9 and TRBJ2-3; TRBD1 matches at 8 bases. The germline CDR1 and CDR2 sequences are SEHNR and FQNEAQ (reference sequence). The V gene end was trimmed by 10 bases and the J gene end by 5 bases; junction bases not matched to a gene: 8. This CDR3 region has 13 residues. The CDR3, as DNA: TGTGCCACCTCAGGGGGCGCAGAAGATACGCAGTATTTT. This translates into CATSGGAEDTQYF.

The rearrangement uses TRBV18 and TRBJ2-7; 9 bases match TRBD1. V trimming: 5 bases; J trimming: 3 bases; junction bases outside the gene matches: 5. This CDR3 spans 14 amino acids. The germline V gene encodes CDR1 KGHSH and CDR2 LQKENI. The CDR3 DNA sequence: TGTGCCAGCTCAAAAGGACAGGGGAACTACGAGCAGTACTTC. Amino acids: CASSKGQGNYEQYF.

In its sample, this clone was seen once. The CDR3 nucleotides are TGTGCCAGCAGTAGCGGACTAGCCGATAGCACAGATACGCAGTATTTT. Residues: CASSSGLADSTDTQYF. V gene TRBV27 combines with J gene TRBJ2-3, with TRBD2 matching 8 bases. Germline V CDR1 and CDR2: MNHEY, SMNVEV (reference sequence). The length of the CDR3 is 16 residues. J gave up 0 bases and V 5 bases, and 7 bases lay outside the gene matches.

This clone was seen only a few times. The chain joins TRBV5-1 to TRBJ1-5; D gene ambiguous. Trimming removed 0 bases from V and 5 bases from J, with 9 bases in between. Per the germline V gene, CDR1 is SGHRS and CDR2 is YFSETQ. The CDR3 is 14 amino acids. Written as DNA, the CDR3 is TGCGCCAGCAGCTTGGTGCCAGGTTATCAGCCCCAGCATTTT. It codes for CASSLVPGYQPQHF.